Listed here are 9 T cell receptor beta chains from one sample, sequenced in a study of CD8 T cells in Susac syndrome. When the RNA was reverse transcribed, random hexamers were used with an input of roughly 0.45 to 1 ug. TCRdb passed the immunoSEQ multiplex PCR reads through MiXCR, listing each CDR3 protein once. This sample has fewer than 350,000 distinct CDR3 sequences, with roughly nine tenths found just once. The sequenced sample was CD4+ T cells from PBMCs. The receptor set was obtained from a human donor with multiple sclerosis.

CDR3 loop: CATSRDKPQVLTQYF. As DNA, the CDR3 is TGTGCCACCAGCAGAGATAAGCCTCAGGTTTTGACGCAGTATTTT. V usage is TRBV15 and J usage is TRBJ2-3; unclear D gene. This CDR3 spans 15 amino acids. Trimming took off 0 bases at V and 9 bases at J, with 16 bases between the two ends. The germline gives CDR1 LNHNV, CDR2 YYDKDF (reference sequence).

V gene TRBV7-6 combines with J gene TRBJ2-3; 10 bases match TRBD2. Trimming took 0 bases from V and 3 from J; bases not matched to a gene: 6. The CDR3 loop spans 17 amino acids. The germline gives CDR1 SGHVS, CDR2 FNYEAQ. This chain's CDR3 is CASSLAPIAGGTDTQYF. CDR3 coding DNA: TGTGCCAGCAGCTTAGCCCCAATAGCGGGGGGTACAGATACGCAGTATTTT. Filled out from reference TRBV7-6 and TRBJ2-3, the complete variable domain reads GAGVSQSPRYKVTKRGQDVALRCDPISGHVSLYWYRQALGQGPEFLTYFNYEAQQDKSGLPNDRFSAERPEGSISTLTIQRTEQRDSAMYRCASSLAPIAGGTDTQYFGPGTRLTVL.

The chain couples TRBV19 to TRBJ2-7, with 8 nucleotides matching TRBD1. After removal of 6 bases from V and 2 bases from J, the junction contained 3 bases not matched to a gene. Germline loops: CDR1 LNHDA, CDR2 SQIVND (reference sequence). The CDR3 is 13 residues long. The CDR3 nucleotides read TGTGCCAGTAGGGACAGGGCGACCTACGAGCAGTACTTC. Its translation is CASRDRATYEQYF.

The chain uses TRBV20-1 and TRBJ2-3, with D perhaps assigned TRBD1 or TRBD2 (5 bases each). The germline V gene has CDR1 DFQATT and CDR2 SNEGSKA (reference sequence). The CDR3 contains 15 residues. Trimming removed 3 bases from V and 9 bases from J, with 22 bases in between. The CDR3 bases are TGCAGTGCTAGGGGGGATCCACCGGGCCAGCACACGCAGTATTTT. This encodes CSARGDPPGQHTQYF.

V gene TRBV12-3 or TRBV12-4 combines with J gene TRBJ2-3; D is undetermined. CDR3 length equals 12 residues. Trimming removed 6 bases from V and 5 bases from J, with 9 bases in between. The CDR3 coding sequence is TGTGCCAGCAGCAAGTCTCAAGATACGCAGTATTTT. Translated: CASSKSQDTQYF.

The chain couples TRBV18 to TRBJ1-1; 7 bases line up with TRBD1. Trimming removed 2 bases from V and 6 bases from J; junction bases left unmatched: 9. This CDR3 spans 15 amino acids. In germline, CDR1 is KGHSH, CDR2 LQKENI. This chain's CDR3 is CASSPSAGGSAEAFF. Here the CDR3 DNA reads TGTGCCAGCTCACCATCGGCAGGGGGTTCGGCTGAAGCTTTCTTT.

The V call is TRBV5-1, the J call TRBJ1-5; 7 bases align to TRBD1. CDR3 length: 15 residues. CDR1 and CDR2 (germline): SGHRS, YFSETQ. V shed 4 bases, J shed 5 bases, and the junction held 9 bases outside the gene matches. The CDR3 DNA reads as TGCGCCAGCAGCCTGGTGACAGGGAGTGATCAGCCCCAGCATTTT. Translation gives CASSLVTGSDQPQHF.

The rearrangement links TRBV18 to TRBJ1-2; D remains unclear. V shed 3 bases and J shed 8 bases, with 16 bases lying between them. Germline CDR1 is KGHSH and CDR2 is LQKENI. The CDR3 length is 14 residues. The CDR3 loop is CASSPFGEMDGYTF. The CDR3 coding sequence is TGTGCCAGCTCACCTTTCGGCGAAATGGACGGCTACACCTTC.

The chain links TRBV29-1 to TRBJ2-7; unclear D gene. Germline V lookup: CDR1 SQVTM, CDR2 ANQGSEA. Trimming stripped 7 bases from V and 3 bases from J, with 13 bases between. This CDR3 is built from 12 residues. For the CDR3, the DNA is TGCAGCGCACTCCAAGGAGTCTACGAGCAGTACTTC. Encoded protein: CSALQGVYEQYF.